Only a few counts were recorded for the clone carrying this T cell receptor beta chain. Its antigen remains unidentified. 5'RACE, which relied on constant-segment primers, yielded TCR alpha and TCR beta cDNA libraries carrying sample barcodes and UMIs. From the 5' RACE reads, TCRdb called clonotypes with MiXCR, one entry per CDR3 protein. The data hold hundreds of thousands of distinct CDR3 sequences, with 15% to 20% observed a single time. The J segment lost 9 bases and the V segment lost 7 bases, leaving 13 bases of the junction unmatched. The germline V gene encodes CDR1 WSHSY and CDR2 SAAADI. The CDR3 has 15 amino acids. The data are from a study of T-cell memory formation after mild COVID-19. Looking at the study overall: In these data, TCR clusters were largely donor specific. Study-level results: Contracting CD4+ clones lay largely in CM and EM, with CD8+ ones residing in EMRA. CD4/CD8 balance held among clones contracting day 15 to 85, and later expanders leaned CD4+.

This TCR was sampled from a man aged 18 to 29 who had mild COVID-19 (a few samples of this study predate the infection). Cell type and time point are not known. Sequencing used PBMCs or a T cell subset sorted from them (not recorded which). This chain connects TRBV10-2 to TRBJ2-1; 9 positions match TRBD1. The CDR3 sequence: CASMSGQGSSGEQFF. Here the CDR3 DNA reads TGCGCCAGCATGTCGGGACAGGGATCGTCGGGTGAGCAGTTCTTC.